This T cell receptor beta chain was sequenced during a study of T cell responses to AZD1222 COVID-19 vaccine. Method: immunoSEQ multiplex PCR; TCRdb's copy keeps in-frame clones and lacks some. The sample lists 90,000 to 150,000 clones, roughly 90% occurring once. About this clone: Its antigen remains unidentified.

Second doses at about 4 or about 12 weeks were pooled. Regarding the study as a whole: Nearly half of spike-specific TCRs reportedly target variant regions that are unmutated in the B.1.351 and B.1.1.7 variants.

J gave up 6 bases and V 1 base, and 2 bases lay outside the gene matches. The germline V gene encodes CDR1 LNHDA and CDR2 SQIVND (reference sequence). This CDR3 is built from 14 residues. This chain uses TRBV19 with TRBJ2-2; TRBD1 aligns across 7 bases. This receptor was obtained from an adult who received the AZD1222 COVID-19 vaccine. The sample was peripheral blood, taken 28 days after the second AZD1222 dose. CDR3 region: CASSIGGGPGELFF. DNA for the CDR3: TGTGCCAGTAGTATAGGAGGGGGCCCCGGGGAGCTGTTTTTT.